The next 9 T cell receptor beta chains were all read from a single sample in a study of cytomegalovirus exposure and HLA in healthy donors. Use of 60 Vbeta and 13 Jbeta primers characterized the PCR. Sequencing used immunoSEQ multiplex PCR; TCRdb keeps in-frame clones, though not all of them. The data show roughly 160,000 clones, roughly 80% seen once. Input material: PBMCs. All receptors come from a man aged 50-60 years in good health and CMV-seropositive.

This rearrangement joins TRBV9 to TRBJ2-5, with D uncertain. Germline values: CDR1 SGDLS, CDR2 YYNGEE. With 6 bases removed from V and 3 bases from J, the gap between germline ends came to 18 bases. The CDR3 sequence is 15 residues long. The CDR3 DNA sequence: TGTGCCAGCACCCCGCGGCGTAGGTCTAAAGAGACCCAGTACTTC. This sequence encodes CASTPRRRSKETQYF.

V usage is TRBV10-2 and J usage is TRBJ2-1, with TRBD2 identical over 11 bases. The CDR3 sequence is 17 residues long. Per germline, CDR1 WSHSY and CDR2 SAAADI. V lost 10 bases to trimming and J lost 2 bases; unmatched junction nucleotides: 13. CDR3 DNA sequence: TGCGCCACTGGGAGACTAGCGGGGTCTCGTACCTACAATGAGCAGTTCTTC. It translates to CATGRLAGSRTYNEQFF.

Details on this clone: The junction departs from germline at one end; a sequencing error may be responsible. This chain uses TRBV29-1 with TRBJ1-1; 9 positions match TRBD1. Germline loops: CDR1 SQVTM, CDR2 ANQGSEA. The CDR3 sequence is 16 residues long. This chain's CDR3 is CSVEGGGQGWNTEAFF. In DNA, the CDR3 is TGCAGCGTGGAAGGGGGGGGACAGGGATGGAACACTGAAGCTTTCTTT.

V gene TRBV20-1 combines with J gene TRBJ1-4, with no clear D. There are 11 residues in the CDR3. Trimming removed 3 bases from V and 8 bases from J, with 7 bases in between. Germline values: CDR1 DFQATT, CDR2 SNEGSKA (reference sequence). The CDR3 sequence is CSASQAEKLFF. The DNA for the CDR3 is TGCAGTGCTAGCCAGGCGGAAAAACTGTTTTTT.

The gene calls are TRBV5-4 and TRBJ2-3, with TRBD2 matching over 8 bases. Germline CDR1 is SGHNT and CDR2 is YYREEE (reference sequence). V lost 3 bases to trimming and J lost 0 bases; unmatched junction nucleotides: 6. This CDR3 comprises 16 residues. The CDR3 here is CASSWAGGGSTDTQYF. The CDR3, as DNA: TGTGCCAGCAGCTGGGCGGGAGGAGGGAGCACAGATACGCAGTATTTT. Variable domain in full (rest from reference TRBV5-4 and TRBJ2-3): ETGVTQSPTHLIKTRGQQVTLRCSSQSGHNTVSWYQQALGQGPQFIFQYYREEENGRGNFPPRFSGLQFPNYSSELNVNALELDDSALYLCASSWAGGGSTDTQYFGPGTRLTVL.

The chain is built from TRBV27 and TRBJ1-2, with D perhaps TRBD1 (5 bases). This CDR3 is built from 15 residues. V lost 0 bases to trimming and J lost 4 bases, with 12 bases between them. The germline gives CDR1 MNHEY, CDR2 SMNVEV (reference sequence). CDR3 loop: CASSLSLRRGYGYTF. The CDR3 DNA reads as TGTGCCAGCAGTTTATCCCTGCGAAGGGGCTATGGCTACACCTTC.

In nucleotides, the CDR3 is TGCGCCAGCAGCAACCGGGACATGTCCGTGACCCAGTACTTC. Translating gives CASSNRDMSVTQYF. The chain recombines TRBV5-1 with TRBJ2-5, with a tentative D call TRBD1 (6 bases). Per the germline V gene, CDR1 is SGHRS and CDR2 is YFSETQ. This CDR3 contains 14 residues. V dropped 4 bases and J dropped 7 bases, with 17 bases sitting between them.

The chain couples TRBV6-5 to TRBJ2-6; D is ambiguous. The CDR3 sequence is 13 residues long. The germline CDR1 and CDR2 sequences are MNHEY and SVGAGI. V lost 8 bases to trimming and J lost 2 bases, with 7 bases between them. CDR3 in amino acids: CASRDAGANVLTF. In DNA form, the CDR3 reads TGTGCCAGCCGAGATGCTGGGGCCAACGTCCTGACTTTC.

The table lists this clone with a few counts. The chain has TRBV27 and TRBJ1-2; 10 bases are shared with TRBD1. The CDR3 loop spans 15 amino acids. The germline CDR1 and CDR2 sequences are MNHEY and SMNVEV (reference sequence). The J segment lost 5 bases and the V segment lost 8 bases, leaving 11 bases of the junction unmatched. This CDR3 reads CASGWSRTGGYGYTF. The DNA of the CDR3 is TGTGCCAGCGGGTGGTCCAGGACAGGGGGATATGGCTACACCTTC.